This record concerns one TCR beta chain sequence. The sample originates from a study of blood T cell repertoires in COVID-19. Background on the study: Nucleic acid was either cDNA or gDNA, and it came from T cells, B-cell-depleted T cells, or PBMCs.

Germline assignment: CDR1 SGDLS and CDR2 YYNGEE. The CDR3 runs to 15 residues. V lost 4 bases and J 2 bases, leaving 15 bases between the germline ends. Sequenced by immunoSEQ multiplex PCR; TCRdb stores in-frame clones only, minus some. Here the sample spans about 170,000 clones, about 85% being singletons. The sample comprised peripheral blood. The genes are TRBV9 and TRBJ1-1; D is uncertain. This receptor was taken from a human donor with acute or convalescent COVID-19. The donor label of this sample is uncertain. CDR3 in DNA: TGTGCCAGCAGCTCCCAGGAGGCAGGCAACACTGAAGCTTTCTTT. As protein: CASSSQEAGNTEAFF. The variable domain in full, with the rest retrieved from reference TRBV9 and TRBJ1-1, is DSGVTQTPKHLITATGQRVTLRCSPRSGDLSVYWYQQSLDQGLQFLIQYYNGEERAKGNILERFSAQQFPDLHSELNLSSLELGDSALYFCASSSQEAGNTEAFFGQGTRLTVV.